These T cell receptor beta chains were read from a single sample in a study of technical replicates of blood from several donors. Sequencing used immunoSEQ multiplex PCR; TCRdb keeps in-frame clones, though not all of them. The sample contains around 76,000 clones, less than 99% of which appear only once. Sequencing was done on a sample of T cells isolated from PBMCs. These receptors came from a human donor in good health. The CDR3 runs from the conserved cysteine through the conserved F or W. The D gene is left open where the match is weak. The size of a clone is reported for some rows only, either as once, few or many, or as a class for expanded clones.

>TRBJ2-3|15|-|TRBV14|-
CASSPGGPSTDTQYF
TGTGCCAGCAGCCCCGGAGGGCCTAGCACAGATACGCAGTATTTT
>TRBJ1-2|12|-|TRBV6-6|-
CASSPAGYGYTF
TGTGCCAGCAGCCCCGCGGGCTATGGCTACACCTTC
>TRBJ2-7|15|-|TRBV4-1|once
CASSQEWVGAYEQYF
TGCGCCAGCAGCCAAGAATGGGTCGGGGCCTACGAGCAGTACTTC
>TRBJ1-1|14|TRBD1|TRBV29-1|-
CSVEAKGAATEAFF
TGCAGCGTTGAAGCGAAGGGGGCTGCCACTGAAGCTTTCTTT
>TRBJ2-1|16|-|TRBV7-3|-
CASSLRHGSGYNEQFF
TGTGCCAGCAGCTTAAGGCACGGGAGTGGGTACAATGAGCAGTTCTTC
>TRBJ2-2|17|TRBD2|TRBV4-1|-
CASSQPTSGRATGELFF
TGCGCCAGCAGCCAACCGACTAGCGGGAGGGCCACCGGGGAGCTGTTTTTT
>TRBJ2-1|13|-|TRBV15|-
CATSPYQYNEQFF
TGTGCCACCAGCCCTTATCAGTACAATGAGCAGTTCTTC
>TRBJ2-7|14|TRBD2|TRBV5-5|-
CASIRAGESYEQYF
TGTGCCAGCATAAGGGCGGGAGAATCTTACGAGCAGTACTTC
>TRBJ2-7|15|TRBD2|TRBV6-5|-
CASSYFGTRGGEQYF
TGTGCCAGCAGTTACTTCGGGACTAGGGGGGGGGAGCAGTACTTC
>TRBJ2-3|15|TRBD1|TRBV6-1|-
CVAAEGQGARDTQYF
TGTGTCGCAGCGGAGGGGCAGGGGGCTAGAGATACGCAGTATTTT
>TRBJ1-1|16|-|TRBV4-3|-
CASSHSTGNANTEAFF
TGCGCCAGCAGCCATTCCACAGGGAACGCGAACACTGAAGCTTTCTTT
>TRBJ1-5|14|-|TRBV10-3|-
CAISAPGENQPQHF
TGTGCCATCAGTGCACCAGGGGAAAATCAGCCCCAGCATTTT
>TRBJ2-3|16|-|TRBV4-1|-
CASSQVWSGATDTQYF
TGCGCCAGCAGCCAAGTCTGGTCAGGGGCTACAGATACGCAGTATTTT
>TRBJ1-2|14|TRBD1|TRBV7-2|-
CASSLPGQNYGYTF
TGTGCCAGCAGCCTACCGGGACAGAACTATGGCTACACCTTC
>TRBJ2-2|15|TRBD2|TRBV5-1|-
CASSLGAGGTGELFF
TGCGCCAGCAGCTTAGGAGCGGGAGGGACCGGGGAGCTGTTTTTT
>TRBJ2-2|18|TRBD2|TRBV18|-
CASSPPLAGVADTGELFF
TGTGCCAGCTCACCACCCCTAGCGGGAGTAGCAGACACCGGGGAGCTGTTTTTT
>TRBJ2-2|15|-|TRBV11-3|-
CASSSLRGGFGELFF
TGTGCCAGCAGCTCGCTGCGCGGAGGTTTCGGGGAGCTGTTTTTT
>TRBJ1-2|15|-|TRBV5-6|-
CASSGLTGFGEGYTF
TGTGCCAGCAGCGGATTAACAGGGTTCGGGGAAGGCTACACCTTC
>TRBJ2-1|13|-|TRBV28|-
CASRQRGINEQFF
TGTGCCAGCAGACAACGGGGGATCAATGAGCAGTTCTTC
>TRBJ2-7|12|-|TRBV28|-
CASSLQGNEQYF
TGTGCCAGCAGTTTACAGGGGAACGAGCAGTACTTC
>TRBJ1-1|13|-|TRBV5-4|once
CASSPYRAGEAFF
TGTGCCAGCAGCCCCTACAGGGCTGGCGAAGCTTTCTTT
>TRBJ2-3|15|-|TRBV6-5|-
CASSYSGGGADTQYF
TGTGCCAGCAGTTACTCTGGAGGGGGGGCAGATACGCAGTATTTT
>TRBJ2-1|17|TRBD2|TRBV11-3|-
CASSLDLLREGPDEQFF
TGTGCCAGCAGCTTAGATCTCTTGCGGGAGGGCCCTGATGAGCAGTTCTTC
>TRBJ1-2|15|TRBD1|TRBV29-1|-
CSVVAPGQGTYGYTF
TGCAGCGTTGTTGCCCCGGGACAGGGGACCTATGGCTACACCTTC
>TRBJ1-3|12|-|TRBV10-1|-
CASSGSGNTIYF
TGCGCCAGCTCGGGCTCTGGAAACACCATATATTTT
>TRBJ1-4|15|TRBD1|TRBV28|-
CASSLRGQGLGKLFF
TGTGCCAGCAGTTTAAGGGGACAGGGGCTAGGAAAACTGTTTTTT
>TRBJ1-3|16|TRBD1|TRBV4-2|-
CASTGQGTNAGNTIYF
TGTGCCAGCACCGGACAGGGGACAAACGCTGGAAACACCATATATTTT
>TRBJ1-4|15|TRBD1|TRBV7-9|-
CASSPPGQGWEKLFF
TGTGCCAGCAGCCCGCCGGGACAGGGCTGGGAAAAACTGTTTTTT
>TRBJ2-7|13|-|TRBV27|-
CASRVRSSYEQYF
TGTGCCAGCAGGGTAAGGAGCTCCTACGAGCAGTACTTC
>TRBJ2-3|14|-|TRBV6-5|-
CASSLQGQSDTQYF
TGTGCCAGCAGTCTTCAGGGGCAGTCAGATACGCAGTATTTT